This T cell receptor beta chain was captured in a study of T-cell reconstitution after alpha-beta-depleted transplantation in children. General observations from the study: One year after transplant, T-cell counts and diversity came mostly from newly produced T cells. Expanded graft clones, several hundred of them, were reportedly the source of alpha-beta T cells about two months after transplant.

A note on this clonotype: Its antigen is not known.

The TCRbeta library incorporated unique molecular identifiers. TCRdb re-called the PCR reads with MiXCR, one entry per CDR3 protein. This sample has around 600,000 distinct CDR3 sequences; 20% to 25% occur once, and the top ten carry 13% to 15%. The CDR3 length is 15 residues. Germline V gene lookup returns CDR1 SGHKS and CDR2 YYEKEE (reference sequence). V lost 4 bases and J lost 2, with 14 bases in between. Sequencing was performed on PBMCs, mostly from graft donor cells, taken 360 days after TCRalphabeta/CD19-depleted stem cell transplant. This TCR came from a boy younger than two who had a stem cell transplant for acute myeloid leukemia, so the T cells may come from the graft donor. V is TRBV5-5 and J is TRBJ2-3, with D tentatively TRBD1 (6 bases). The CDR3 nucleotides read TGTGCCAGCAGCGACCTCAGGGGTTCCACAGATACGCAGTATTTT. As protein: CASSDLRGSTDTQYF.